These T cell receptor beta chains were read from a single sample in a study of blood T cells in healthy people across ages. TCRdb itself ran the 5' RACE reads through MiXCR, one entry per CDR3 protein. The sample gives approximately 800,000 distinct CDR3 sequences, 58% of which show up once; about 20% is in the top ten. Sequencing input: blood. The receptors derive from a man aged 25-45 years in good health. The CDR3 runs from the conserved cysteine through the conserved F or W. The D gene is left open where the match is weak. A clone size is listed for some rows: how often the clone was seen (once, few, many), or a class if it is expanded.

J gene | V gene | clone size | D gene | CDR3 protein | CDR3 DNA
TRBJ2-5 | TRBV20-1 | many | TRBD1 | CSAGTGRTQYF | TGCAGTGCAGGGACAGGGAGGACCCAGTACTTC
TRBJ1-1 | TRBV20-1 | few | . | CSVRQIGTEAFF | TGCAGTGTAAGACAAATCGGCACTGAAGCTTTCTTT
TRBJ2-7 | TRBV3-1 | . | . | CASSQERDCEQYF | TGTGCCAGCAGCCAAGAAAGGGACTGCGAGCAGTACTTC
TRBJ2-1 | TRBV20-1 | . | . | CSASLPYNEQFF | TGCAGTGCTAGTCTCCCATACAATGAGCAGTTCTTC
TRBJ2-5 | TRBV25-1 | . | . | CASRETGKTQYF | TGTGCCAGCAGGGAGACGGGAAAGACCCAGTACTTC
TRBJ1-2 | TRBV20-1 | few | TRBD1 | CSAQIVGQGFNYGYTF | TGCAGTGCTCAGATCGTAGGACAGGGGTTTAACTATGGCTACACCTTC
TRBJ2-4 | TRBV4-1 | . | . | CASSQLGPQWGKNIQYF | TGCGCCAGCAGCCAACTGGGACCCCAGTGGGGCAAAAACATTCAGTACTTC
TRBJ2-7 | TRBV7-2 | few | TRBD1 | CASRLMSGTGSEQYF | TGTGCCAGCAGATTAATGTCCGGGACAGGGAGCGAGCAGTACTTC
TRBJ2-1 | TRBV20-1 | . | . | CSVSAPIATNEQFF | TGCAGTGTTAGCGCCCCAATAGCGACCAATGAGCAGTTCTTC
TRBJ1-4 | TRBV7-2 | . | . | CASSYTGLNEKLFF | TGTGCCAGCAGCTATACGGGCCTTAATGAAAAACTGTTTTTT
TRBJ2-5 | TRBV9 | . | . | CASSTVDGGLGTQYF | TGTGCCAGCAGCACAGTGGACGGGGGTCTGGGGACCCAGTACTTC
TRBJ2-3 | TRBV5-1 | . | . | CASSLGQGDDTQYF | TGCGCCAGCAGCTTGGGGCAGGGAGATGATACGCAGTATTTT
TRBJ2-5 | TRBV7-2 | . | . | CASSLSAQETQYF | TGTGCCAGCAGCTTATCTGCCCAAGAGACCCAGTACTTC
TRBJ1-4 | TRBV2 | . | . | CASRGYGNPETEKLFF | TGTGCCAGCAGGGGGTACGGGAATCCGGAGACGGAAAAACTGTTTTTT
TRBJ2-5 | TRBV5-1 | . | . | CASSLGDSGWATQYF | TGCGCCAGCAGCCTAGGGGACTCCGGGTGGGCGACCCAGTACTTC
TRBJ2-7 | TRBV12-3/TRBV12-4 | . | . | CASSLLLVYEQYF | TGTGCCAGCAGTCTCCTACTAGTCTACGAGCAGTACTTC
TRBJ1-2 | TRBV29-1 | . | . | CSVEPAAVGGGYTF | TGCAGCGTTGAACCAGCGGCCGTGGGAGGCGGCTACACCTTC
TRBJ1-2 | TRBV10-3 | . | . | CAITGAKGVRGYTF | TGTGCCATCACGGGGGCCAAGGGGGTTCGGGGCTACACCTTC
TRBJ2-5 | TRBV7-9 | . | TRBD1 | CASSSQGQEGETQYF | TGTGCCAGCAGCTCCCAGGGACAGGAGGGAGAGACCCAGTACTTC
TRBJ2-7 | TRBV20-1 | once | . | CSARAQGRGYEQYF | TGCAGTGCTAGAGCACAAGGGAGAGGCTACGAGCAGTACTTC
TRBJ2-7 | TRBV7-2 | . | . | CASSLVAAPTYEQYF | TGTGCCAGCAGTTTAGTGGCGGCTCCCACCTACGAGCAGTACTTC
TRBJ2-7 | TRBV12-3/TRBV12-4 | . | . | CASKLENAYEQYF | TGTGCCAGTAAGCTTGAAAACGCCTACGAGCAGTACTTC
TRBJ2-5 | TRBV24-1 | . | . | CATSASETQYF | TGTGCCACTTCCGCCTCAGAGACCCAGTACTTC
TRBJ2-6 | TRBV20-1 | . | TRBD1 | CSADPGTGGLGANVLTF | TGCAGTGCAGATCCCGGGACAGGGGGCCTTGGGGCCAACGTCCTGACTTTC
TRBJ1-5 | TRBV7-9 | . | . | CASSPANRGQPQHF | TGTGCCAGCAGCCCCGCGAACCGAGGGCAGCCCCAGCATTTT
TRBJ2-3 | TRBV29-1 | . | . | CSRTGPSTDTQYF | TGCAGCAGAACTGGCCCTAGCACAGATACGCAGTATTTT
TRBJ2-6 | TRBV18 | . | . | CASSQTGVSSGANVLTF | TGTGCCAGCTCACAGACGGGGGTGTCCTCTGGGGCCAACGTCCTGACTTTC
TRBJ2-7 | TRBV4-2 | few | . | CASSQGAGSSYEQYF | TGTGCCAGCAGCCAAGGGGCAGGGAGCTCCTACGAGCAGTACTTC
TRBJ2-2 | TRBV12-3/TRBV12-4 | . | . | CASSSNTMELFF | TGTGCCAGCAGTTCCAATACAATGGAGCTGTTTTTT
TRBJ2-4 | TRBV20-1 | . | TRBD2 | CSARERDGLAGRNIQYF | TGCAGTGCTAGAGAGAGAGACGGACTAGCGGGGAGAAACATTCAGTACTTC
TRBJ1-2 | TRBV29-1 | . | . | CSAPGRGYGYTF | TGCAGCGCCCCCGGCAGGGGCTATGGCTACACCTTC
TRBJ2-1 | TRBV29-1 | . | . | CSAMGRGYGNEQFF | TGCAGCGCCATGGGACGGGGTTACGGCAATGAGCAGTTCTTC
TRBJ2-3 | TRBV7-9 | . | . | CASSFYTGRTDTQYF | TGTGCCAGCAGCTTCTACACCGGACGGACAGATACGCAGTATTTT
TRBJ2-1 | TRBV7-2 | few | . | CASSTKRPFSYNEQFF | TGTGCCAGCAGCACAAAACGCCCCTTCTCCTACAATGAGCAGTTCTTC
TRBJ2-1 | TRBV7-2 | . | . | CASSAGTFSAEQFF | TGTGCCAGCAGCGCCGGGACCTTCTCCGCGGAGCAGTTCTTC
TRBJ2-1 | TRBV21-1 | . | . | CASSLPGFEQFF | TGTGCCAGCAGCCTCCCAGGGTTCGAGCAGTTCTTC
TRBJ1-2 | TRBV12-5 | . | . | CASGRDLNYGYTF | TGTGCTAGCGGTCGGGACTTGAACTATGGCTACACCTTC
TRBJ2-1 | TRBV7-3 | few | TRBD2 | CASRDPGLTIGEQFF | TGTGCCAGCAGGGATCCGGGACTAACCATTGGCGAGCAGTTCTTC
TRBJ2-5 | TRBV29-1 | many | TRBD2 | CSVTTSEETQYF | TGCAGCGTTACGACTAGCGAAGAGACCCAGTACTTC
TRBJ2-5 | TRBV29-1 | few | TRBD1 | CSVEQGAVRETQYF | TGCAGCGTTGAACAGGGGGCAGTCCGGGAGACCCAGTACTTC
TRBJ2-7 | TRBV27 | . | TRBD1 | CTSSPTGQARYEQYF | TGTACCAGCAGTCCCACGGGACAGGCTCGTTACGAGCAGTACTTC
TRBJ2-5 | TRBV20-1 | . | TRBD1 | CSARDQYRQGGDQYF | TGCAGTGCTAGAGATCAATACCGACAGGGGGGTGACCAGTACTTC
TRBJ2-3 | TRBV21-1 | once | . | CASSKTGTEHTDTQYF | TGTGCCAGCAGCAAGACCGGGACAGAACACACAGATACGCAGTATTTT